One and the same sample provided the 32 T cell receptor beta chains below, sequenced in a study of T cells in Graves' hyperthyroidism and ophthalmopathy. The investigators amplified TCR beta CDR3 regions from RNA transcripts. An initial round of RT-PCR targeting the TCR CDR3 relied on the HTBI primer set. TCRdb analysed the multiplex PCR reads with MiXCR anew, one entry per CDR3 protein. The table lists about 290,000 distinct CDR3 sequences, roughly 15% of them singletons. Sequences were obtained from blood. These receptors all stem from a middle-aged woman with Graves' hyperthyroidism.

This clonotype occurred many times. This sequence joins TRBV5-5 and TRBJ2-7; 10 bases line up with TRBD2. J gave up 4 bases and V 0 bases, and 4 bases lay outside the gene matches. CDR1 and CDR2 from the germline V gene are SGHKS and YYEKEE (reference sequence). The CDR3 is made up of 15 amino acids. The CDR3 region has the DNA TGTGCCAGCAGCTTGGACCTAGCGGGGGTTTACGAGCAGTACTTC. Translated: CASSLDLAGVYEQYF.

This clonotype occurred many times. The chain uses TRBV30 and TRBJ1-1; the D is unclear. Germline V gives CDR1 GTSNPN, CDR2 SVGIG (reference sequence). This CDR3 contains 13 residues. The germline V and J ends were trimmed by 4 bases and 0 bases, with 9 bases remaining between them. In nucleotides, the CDR3 is TGTGCCTGGACCCTAACCCTGAACACTGAAGCTTTCTTT. Translating gives CAWTLTLNTEAFF.

The sample holds many counts of this clonotype. This chain links TRBV11-2 with TRBJ1-5, with TRBD1 matching over 10 bases. V lost 5 bases, J lost 2 bases, and 3 bases stayed unmatched. The CDR3 spans 15 residues. Germline V CDR1 and CDR2: SGHAT, FQNNGV. This CDR3 reads CASSLGTGGNQPQHF. The CDR3 DNA follows: TGTGCCAGCAGCCTAGGGACAGGGGGCAATCAGCCCCAGCATTTT.

This clonotype was observed many times. The V call is TRBV12-3 or TRBV12-4, the J call TRBJ2-7; 8 bases agree with TRBD2. Trimming cost V 6 bases and J 4 bases; bases outside gene matches: 8. The CDR3 has 14 residues. CDR3 bases: TGTGCCAGCAGGGCGGGACTAGTTGAGTACGAGCAGTACTTC. Its translation: CASRAGLVEYEQYF.

The chain has TRBV19 and TRBJ2-1; D might be TRBD1 or TRBD2, each matching 6 bases. Germline CDR1 is LNHDA and CDR2 is SQIVND (reference sequence). V was shortened by 4 bases and J by 2 bases, with 12 bases between the two germline ends. This CDR3 has 15 residues. The CDR3 nucleotides are TGTGCCAGTAGTAAGGGGGACTTTACCTACAATGAGCAGTTCTTC. It yields the protein CASSKGDFTYNEQFF.

At least ten counts were recorded for this clonotype. V usage is TRBV28 and J usage is TRBJ2-7, with 9 bases fitting TRBD1. Germline CDR1 is MDHEN and CDR2 is SYDVKM. The J segment lost 4 bases and the V segment lost 5 bases, leaving 6 bases of the junction unmatched. The CDR3 spans 14 residues. Here the CDR3 DNA reads TGTGCCAGCAGTACCTGGACAGGGGAATACGAGCAGTACTTC. This gives the protein CASSTWTGEYEQYF.

This clonotype was observed a few times. The chain recombines TRBV18 with TRBJ2-1; D unresolved. Trimming removed 3 bases at V and 0 bases at J, with 9 bases between. Germline V lookup: CDR1 KGHSH, CDR2 LQKENI. CDR3 length: 15 residues. Here the CDR3 DNA reads TGTGCCAGCTCACCCGACGTGGGCTCCTACAATGAGCAGTTCTTC. Its translation is CASSPDVGSYNEQFF. The variable domain in full, completed from reference TRBV18 and TRBJ2-1, reads NAGVMQNPRHLVRRRGQEARLRCSPMKGHSHVYWYRQLPEEGLKFMVYLQKENIIDESGMPKERFSAEFPKEGPSILRIQQVVRGDSAAYFCASSPDVGSYNEQFFGPGTRLTVL.

This clonotype was counted a few times. The chain links TRBV30 to TRBJ1-4, with TRBD1 identical over 10 bases. CDR3 length equals 12 residues. V dropped 3 bases and J dropped 8; count of bases not matched to a gene: 0. The germline V gene encodes CDR1 GTSNPN and CDR2 SVGIG (reference sequence). The CDR3 loop is CAWRDRGEKLFF. In DNA, the CDR3 is TGTGCCTGGAGGGACAGGGGGGAAAAACTGTTTTTT.

The gene calls are TRBV20-1 and TRBJ2-3; D uncertain. Germline lookup yields CDR1 DFQATT and CDR2 SNEGSKA (reference sequence). Trimming cost V 0 bases and J 5 bases, with 18 bases left between them. The CDR3 sequence is 16 residues long. The CDR3 DNA reads as TGCAGTGCTAGAGATCAAGCCACCCTGTACATAGATACGCAGTATTTT. Translation: CSARDQATLYIDTQYF.

Regarding this clonotype: A much larger clonotype is one base distant, so this may be a read error. The rearrangement links TRBV29-1 to TRBJ1-1, with D perhaps TRBD1 (5 bases). Germline CDR1 SQVTM, CDR2 ANQGSEA. This CDR3 region has 15 residues. CDR3 protein: CSVEHGRGRNTEASF. CDR3 bases: TGCAGCGTTGAGCACGGGCGGGGGAGGAACACTGAAGCTTCCTTT.

The table lists this clonotype with many counts. The chain carries TRBV20-1 and TRBJ2-1; D is tentatively TRBD1 or TRBD2 (5 bases each). Germline V gene data show CDR1 as DFQATT and CDR2 as SNEGSKA (reference sequence). Between the trimmed V and J ends, which lost 6 bases and 6 bases, there was a span of 18 bases. CDR3 length: 14 residues. CDR3 region: CSARDARPSNEQFF. The CDR3 DNA sequence: TGCAGTGCCCGGGACGCCCGCCCTTCCAATGAGCAGTTCTTC.

Many counts were recorded for this clonotype. The chain has TRBV15 and TRBJ2-5; D is uncertain. V was pared by 0 bases and J by 5 bases, with 7 bases between. The CDR3 contains 13 residues. Germline assignment: CDR1 LNHNV and CDR2 YYDKDF (reference sequence). The CDR3 nucleotides are TGTGCCACCAGCAGAGATGGGTGGGAGACCCAGTACTTC. This codes for CATSRDGWETQYF.

This rearrangement joins TRBV3-1 to TRBJ1-6; D is possibly TRBD1 (5 bases). CDR1 and CDR2 from the germline V gene are LGHDT and YNNKEL (reference sequence). V was clipped by 5 bases and J by 11 bases, with 19 bases between them. This CDR3 has 15 residues. The chain's CDR3 is CASSSSGLGVAPLHF. The CDR3 DNA is TGTGCCAGCAGCTCTTCGGGGCTGGGAGTGGCACCCCTCCACTTT.

This clonotype has only a few counts. V and J are TRBV24-1 and TRBJ1-4; D is perhaps TRBD1 (5 bases). Trimming cost V 5 bases and J 10 bases, with 13 bases left between them. CDR3 size: 13 residues. Germline CDR1 and CDR2: KGHDR and SFDVKD. Written as DNA, the CDR3 is TGTGCCACCAGTGCTCAGGGAGTTGGAAAACTGTTTTTT. This encodes CATSAQGVGKLFF.

Ten or more counts support this clonotype. The V and J genes are TRBV20-1 and TRBJ2-1, with D tentatively TRBD2 (5 bases). The CDR3 contains 16 residues. Germline lookup yields CDR1 DFQATT and CDR2 SNEGSKA (reference sequence). Trimming took 1 base from V and 0 from J, leaving 13 bases between them. CDR3 loop: CSARVPGLASYNEQFF. In nucleotides, the CDR3 is TGCAGTGCTAGAGTTCCCGGACTCGCCTCCTACAATGAGCAGTTCTTC.

This clonotype was seen ten or more times. V usage is TRBV12-3 or TRBV12-4 and J usage is TRBJ1-6; 7 bases match TRBD1. The CDR3 length is 14 residues. V was clipped by 7 bases and J by 7 bases; unmatched bases: 7. CDR3 residues: CASTPGQKNSPLHF. CDR3 in DNA: TGTGCCAGCACCCCGGGACAGAAAAATTCACCCCTCCACTTT.

The rearrangement joins TRBV20-1 to TRBJ2-7; D remains unclear. The ends were cut back, 5 bases at V and 2 bases at J, with 16 bases in the middle. This CDR3 is built from 14 residues. Germline V gene data show CDR1 as DFQATT and CDR2 as SNEGSKA (reference sequence). The CDR3, as DNA: TGCAGTGCTCCGCCGATAGTAAGCCCCTACGAGCAGTACTTC. Amino acids: CSAPPIVSPYEQYF.

This clonotype has a handful of counts. This chain uses TRBV29-1 with TRBJ1-2; D is perhaps TRBD1 (6 bases). The CDR3 length is 15 residues. With 7 bases removed from V and 2 bases from J, the gap between germline ends came to 20 bases. Germline V gene sequence: CDR1 SQVTM, CDR2 ANQGSEA. CDR3 bases: TGCAGCGCCCAGCTACCGGGACAAATAAACTATGGCTACACCTTC. As protein: CSAQLPGQINYGYTF.

This clonotype was counted ten times or more. The chain joins TRBV2 to TRBJ2-1, with D maybe TRBD1 (5 bases). The CDR3 runs 15 residues. CDR1 is SNHLY, CDR2 FYNNEI, per germline. V lost 6 bases to trimming and J lost 0 bases, with 12 bases between them. The CDR3 nucleotides are TGTGCCAGCAGCTTCGACAGAAGCTCCTACAATGAGCAGTTCTTC. This translates into CASSFDRSSYNEQFF. Filled out from reference TRBV2 and TRBJ2-1, the complete variable domain reads EPEVTQTPSHQVTQMGQEVILRCVPISNHLYFYWYRQILGQKVEFLVSFYNNEISEKSEIFDDQFSVERPDGSNFTLKIRSTKLEDSAMYFCASSFDRSSYNEQFFGPGTRLTVL.

Ten or more counts support this clonotype. This rearrangement joins TRBV5-1 to TRBJ2-1; possible D gene TRBD1, 6 bases. The CDR3 sequence is 17 residues long. V lost 4 bases, J lost 4 bases, and 21 bases lay in between. Germline CDR1 SGHRS, CDR2 YFSETQ. The CDR3 spells CASSHRARTAAYNEQFF. As DNA, the CDR3 is TGCGCCAGCAGCCATAGGGCGCGGACAGCCGCTTACAATGAGCAGTTCTTC.

This chain joins TRBV7-2 and TRBJ2-1, with TRBD1 matching 9 bases. This CDR3 has 15 residues. Germline V gene sequence: CDR1 SGHTA, CDR2 FQGNSA. V dropped 4 bases and J dropped 3; count of bases not matched to a gene: 4. The CDR3 DNA follows: TGTGCCAGCAGCTACTACAGGGGGCTCTACAATGAGCAGTTCTTC. Amino acids: CASSYYRGLYNEQFF.

This clonotype was observed many times. V usage is TRBV12-3 or TRBV12-4 and J usage is TRBJ2-7; D uncertain. Between the trimmed V and J ends, which lost 8 bases and 2 bases, there was a span of 13 bases. This CDR3 contains 13 residues. The DNA of the CDR3 is TGTGCCAGCTCTAGGACGGAACCCTACGAGCAGTACTTC. Its protein product is CASSRTEPYEQYF.

This clonotype was seen only a few times. The chain has TRBV28 and TRBJ2-7, with a tentative D call TRBD1 (5 bases). This CDR3 is 14 amino acids long. V gave up 6 bases and J gave up 5 bases, with 17 bases separating them. CDR1 and CDR2 (germline): MDHEN, SYDVKM. Here the CDR3 DNA reads TGTGCCAGCAGCCCCAGGTCAGGGCCCGACGAGCAGTACTTC. Amino acid sequence: CASSPRSGPDEQYF.

This clonotype was counted at least ten times. The chain has TRBV7-2 and TRBJ2-7; 9 bases agree with TRBD1. Germline V gene sequence: CDR1 SGHTA, CDR2 FQGNSA. V gave up 5 bases and J gave up 3 bases; unmatched junction bases: 5. The CDR3 has 14 residues. The CDR3 DNA reads as TGTGCCAGCAGCCCTCGGACAGGGGACTACGAGCAGTACTTC. Translating it yields CASSPRTGDYEQYF.

This clonotype was seen ten or more times. This sequence joins TRBV7-8 and TRBJ2-3; D might be TRBD2 (6 bases). Germline CDR1 reads SGHVS; CDR2 reads FQNEAQ. The V and J ends lost 5 bases and 1 base respectively, with 13 bases between them. The CDR3 is made up of 15 amino acids. The CDR3 coding sequence is TGTGCCAGCAGCCGAGCAGCGGGTCGCACAGATACGCAGTATTTT. This translates into CASSRAAGRTDTQYF.

This clonotype was found many times. The V and J genes are TRBV20-1 and TRBJ1-1; D perhaps matches TRBD1 (6 bases). Germline CDR1 is DFQATT and CDR2 is SNEGSKA (reference sequence). V was trimmed by 3 bases and J by 4 bases, leaving 18 bases between them. The CDR3 consists of 15 residues. This chain's CDR3 is CSASGATGLCTEAFF. The CDR3 DNA reads TGCAGTGCTAGTGGGGCCACAGGGTTGTGCACTGAAGCTTTCTTT.

This clonotype came up many times. The gene calls are TRBV11-2 and TRBJ2-1; D gene ambiguous. Germline-derived CDR1 and CDR2 are SGHAT and FQNNGV. This CDR3 contains 12 residues. V lost 0 bases and J 8 bases, leaving 5 bases between the germline ends. The chain's CDR3 is CASSLDLYEQFF. Here the CDR3 DNA reads TGTGCCAGCAGCTTAGATCTATATGAGCAGTTCTTC.

The gene calls are TRBV20-1 and TRBJ1-5; D uncertain. The germline V and J ends were trimmed by 1 base and 0 bases, with 7 bases remaining between them. Per the germline V gene, CDR1 is DFQATT and CDR2 is SNEGSKA (reference sequence). This CDR3 is built from 14 residues. The chain's CDR3 is CSARVDASNQPQHF. The CDR3 nucleotides read TGCAGTGCTAGAGTGGATGCTAGCAATCAGCCCCAGCATTTT.

Only a few counts were recorded for this clonotype. V is TRBV19 and J is TRBJ2-1; 7 nucleotides line up with TRBD2. This CDR3 region has 14 residues. Germline CDR1 reads LNHDA; CDR2 reads SQIVND (reference sequence). Trimming took 1 base from V and 6 from J; bases not matched to a gene: 3. The CDR3: CASSIVSGANEQFF. The CDR3 DNA sequence: TGTGCCAGTAGTATAGTCAGCGGGGCCAATGAGCAGTTCTTC. The whole variable domain, filled in from reference TRBV19 and TRBJ2-1, reads DGGITQSPKYLFRKEGQNVTLSCEQNLNHDAMYWYRQDPGQGLRLIYYSQIVNDFQKGDIAEGYSVSREKKESFPLTVTSAQKNPTAFYLCASSIVSGANEQFFGPGTRLTVL.

This clonotype was seen ten or more times. The chain carries TRBV5-1 and TRBJ1-1; 11 nucleotides match TRBD1. The V gene's germline CDR1 is SGHRS and CDR2 YFSETQ. The CDR3 runs 15 residues. V lost 3 bases, J lost 5 bases, and 6 bases stayed unmatched. DNA for the CDR3: TGCGCCAGCAGCTGGACAGGGGGCGAGGCTACTGAAGCTTTCTTT. Translated: CASSWTGGEATEAFF.

Turning to this clonotype: A read error may be the cause here, since a much bigger clone is one base away. The DNA for the CDR3 is TGTGCCAGCAGTTTCCCTACGGGAGGGGGCGAGACCCAGTTCTTC. Translation gives CASSFPTGGGETQFF. V is TRBV28 and J is TRBJ2-5, with D tentatively TRBD2 (8 bases). The J call may be in error: the DNA end matches TRBJ2-1 better. Germline V gives CDR1 MDHEN, CDR2 SYDVKM. CDR3 size: 15 residues.

This clonotype has ten or more counts. J is TRBJ1-6 and V is TRBV20-1; 9 bases are shared with TRBD1. J lost 11 bases, V lost 3 bases, and 8 bases had no gene match. Germline V gives CDR1 DFQATT, CDR2 SNEGSKA (reference sequence). The CDR3 extends over 14 amino acids. The CDR3 protein is CSARGQGNKPPLHF. CDR3 DNA: TGCAGTGCTAGGGGACAGGGTAATAAGCCACCCCTCCACTTT.